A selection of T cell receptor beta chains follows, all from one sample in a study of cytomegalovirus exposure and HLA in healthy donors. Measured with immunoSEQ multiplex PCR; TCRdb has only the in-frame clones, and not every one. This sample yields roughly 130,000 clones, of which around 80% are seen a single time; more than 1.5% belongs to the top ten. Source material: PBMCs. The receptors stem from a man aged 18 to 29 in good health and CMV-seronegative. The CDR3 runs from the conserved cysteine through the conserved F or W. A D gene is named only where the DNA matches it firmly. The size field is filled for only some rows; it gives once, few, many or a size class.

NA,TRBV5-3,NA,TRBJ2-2,TGTGCCAGAAGCTCCGGGACTCGCTTTGACACCGGGGAGCTGTTTTTT,CARSSGTRFDTGELFF
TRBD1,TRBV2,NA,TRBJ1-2,TGTGCCAGCAGAGGCGGGACAGGGACCTATGGCTACACCTTC,CASRGGTGTYGYTF
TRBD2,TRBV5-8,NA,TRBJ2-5,TGTGCCAGCAGCTCGGGACTAGCGGGAGTTGGTATCAGAGAGACCCAGTACTTC,CASSSGLAGVGIRETQYF
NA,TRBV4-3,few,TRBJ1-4,TGCGCCAGCAGCCAAGATAGGGGGAGGGTAGGTGAAAAACTGTTTTTT,CASSQDRGRVGEKLFF
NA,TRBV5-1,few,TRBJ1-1,TGCGCCAGCAGCCCGACTCGGGAAACGGCTTTCTTT,CASSPTRETAFF
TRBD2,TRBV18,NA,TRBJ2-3,TGTGCCAGCTCACCCCTCCGGGAGGGCCAGGGTAGAGCAGATACGCAGTATTTT,CASSPLREGQGRADTQYF
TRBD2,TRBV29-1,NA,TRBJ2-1,TGCAGCGTCAAATACGCGGGACTAGTCAGTGACAATGAGCAGTTCTTC,CSVKYAGLVSDNEQFF
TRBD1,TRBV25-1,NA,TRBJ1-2,TGTGCCAGCAGTGATCTACAGGGGGCAGCTAACTATGGCTACACCTTC,CASSDLQGAANYGYTF
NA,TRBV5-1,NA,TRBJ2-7,TGCGCCAGCAGACCTCAGGGGAGGGACTACGAGCAGTACTTC,CASRPQGRDYEQYF
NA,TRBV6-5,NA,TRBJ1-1,TGTGCCAGCGAGGATGCGATGAACACTGAAGCTTTCTTT,CASEDAMNTEAFF
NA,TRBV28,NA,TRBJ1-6,TGTGCCAGCAGTCCTGCACAGGGAAATTCACCCCTCCACTTT,CASSPAQGNSPLHF
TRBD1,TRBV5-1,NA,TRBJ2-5,TGCGCCAGCAAGACAGGGCTGCAAGAGACCCAGTACTTC,CASKTGLQETQYF
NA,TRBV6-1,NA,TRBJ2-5,TGTGCCAGCAGTGAAACCGGAAAAGCGTACCAAGAGACCCAGTACTTC,CASSETGKAYQETQYF
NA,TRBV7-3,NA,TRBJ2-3,TGTGCCAGCAGCTTAAAAGGACTCATCACAGATACGCAGTATTTT,CASSLKGLITDTQYF
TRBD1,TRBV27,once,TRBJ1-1,TGTGCCAGCGGAGTCAACAGGGGGCTCACTGAAGCTTTCTTT,CASGVNRGLTEAFF
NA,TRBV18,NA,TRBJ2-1,TGTGCCAGCTCACCAGGCGACCCAGGCTACAATGAGCAGTTCTTC,CASSPGDPGYNEQFF
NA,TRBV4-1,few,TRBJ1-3,TGCGCCAGCAGCGTTGACAGCCTCTACTCTGGAAACACCATATATTTT,CASSVDSLYSGNTIYF
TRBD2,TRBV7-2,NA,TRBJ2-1,TGTGCCAGCAGCTTAGGGACTAGCGGGATCAATGAGCAGTTCTTC,CASSLGTSGINEQFF
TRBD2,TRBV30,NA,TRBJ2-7,TGTGCCTGGACTAGCGGGAGCTACGAGCAGTACTTC,CAWTSGSYEQYF
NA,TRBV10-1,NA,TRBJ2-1,TGCGCCAGCAGTTCGGGACAATCCTACAATGAGCAGTTCTTC,CASSSGQSYNEQFF
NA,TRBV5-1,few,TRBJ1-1,TGCGCCAGCAGCTTACAGGGTAACACTGAAGCTTTCTTT,CASSLQGNTEAFF
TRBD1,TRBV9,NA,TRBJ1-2,TGTGCCAGCAGCGTAGTAGGGACAGGGGGCGGCTACACCTTC,CASSVVGTGGGYTF
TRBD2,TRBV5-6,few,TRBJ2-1,TGTGCCAGCAGCTTGCGGACTAGCGGGAGAGGGGGTGAGCAGTTCTTC,CASSLRTSGRGGEQFF
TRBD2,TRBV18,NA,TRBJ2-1,TGTGCCAGCTCACCACCGGGACTAGCACCATCCCAGTTCTTC,CASSPPGLAPSQFF
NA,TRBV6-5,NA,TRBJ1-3,TGTGCCAGCAGTTACCAAAAAGGGAGTTACACCATATATTTT,CASSYQKGSYTIYF
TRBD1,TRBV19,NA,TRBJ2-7,TGTGCCAGTAGTATACAGGGACAGGGCTACGAGCAGTACTTC,CASSIQGQGYEQYF
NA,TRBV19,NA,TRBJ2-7,TGTGCCAGTAGTATAGATTCCGGCATGGCGGGAACGGACGAGCAGTACTTC,CASSIDSGMAGTDEQYF
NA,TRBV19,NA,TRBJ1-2,TGTGCCAGTAGTCATCAGGGAGGACAAGGCTACACCTTC,CASSHQGGQGYTF
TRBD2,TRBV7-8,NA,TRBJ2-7,TGTGCCACCCGGGGACTACCAGGGCCTTACGAGCAGTACTTC,CATRGLPGPYEQYF
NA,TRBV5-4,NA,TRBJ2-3,TGTGCCAGCAGCTTGGAACTGGGGCATAGCACAGATACGCAGTATTTT,CASSLELGHSTDTQYF
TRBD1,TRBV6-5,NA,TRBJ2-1,TGTGCCAGCAGTTATGGGACAGTATACAATGAGCAGTTCTTC,CASSYGTVYNEQFF
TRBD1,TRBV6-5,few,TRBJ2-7,TGTGCCAGCAGTACGACAGGGAACGAGCAGTACTTC,CASSTTGNEQYF
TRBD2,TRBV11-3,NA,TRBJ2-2,TGTGCCAGCAGTCCTCTAGCGGGAGAATTAGGTACCGGGGAGCTGTTTTTT,CASSPLAGELGTGELFF
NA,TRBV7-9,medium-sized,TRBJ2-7,TGTGCCAGCAGCCCCCGGGACGAGCAGTACTTC,CASSPRDEQYF
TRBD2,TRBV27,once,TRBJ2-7,TGTGCCAGCAGTCCCTTTATGGGCGGGAGAACCGAGCAGTACTTC,CASSPFMGGRTEQYF
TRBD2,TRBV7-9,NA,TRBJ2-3,TGTGCCAGCAGCTTGGTTGGTGGGAGGGCGGCAGATACGCAGTATTTT,CASSLVGGRAADTQYF
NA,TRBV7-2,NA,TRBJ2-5,TGTGCCAGCAGCCTTAGTAATTACAGGCAAGAGACCCAGTACTTC,CASSLSNYRQETQYF
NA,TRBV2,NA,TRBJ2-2,TGTGCCAGCAGGCAAATAGGGAGCACCGGGGAGCTGTTTTTT,CASRQIGSTGELFF
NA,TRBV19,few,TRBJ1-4,TGTGCCAGTACCAAGGGGGGGAAAAGAAGTAATGAAAAACTGTTTTTT,CASTKGGKRSNEKLFF
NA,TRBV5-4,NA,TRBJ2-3,TGTGCCAGCAGGTTAATGACTAGGGGTGGCACAGATACGCAGTATTTT,CASRLMTRGGTDTQYF
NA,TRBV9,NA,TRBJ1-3,TGTGCCAGCAGCGTCTCCCTGACAGGAAACACCATATATTTT,CASSVSLTGNTIYF
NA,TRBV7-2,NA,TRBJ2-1,TGTGCCAGCAGCTCTAGAGGGGGGGACAATCCGTTCTTC,CASSSRGGDNPFF
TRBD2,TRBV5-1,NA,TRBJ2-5,TGCGCCAGCAGCTCCGGGACTAAAGGGGAGACCCAGTACTTC,CASSSGTKGETQYF
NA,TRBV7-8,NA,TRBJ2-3,TGTGCCAGCAGCTCTGGGAGCGGAACTAGCACAGATACGCAGTATTTT,CASSSGSGTSTDTQYF
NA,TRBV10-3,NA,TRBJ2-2,TGTGCCATCAAACGAGGGCGTGACGCGAACACCGGGGAGCTGTTTTTT,CAIKRGRDANTGELFF
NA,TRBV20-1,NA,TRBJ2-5,TGCAGTGCTTCGGGGGAGACCCAGTACTTC,CSASGETQYF
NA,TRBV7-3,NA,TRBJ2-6,TGTGCCAGCAGCTTAACAGGGGTAACCAACGTCCTGACTTTC,CASSLTGVTNVLTF
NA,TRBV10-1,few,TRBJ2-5,TGCGCCAGCAGTAAGGGACAATTACACGAGACCCAGTACTTC,CASSKGQLHETQYF
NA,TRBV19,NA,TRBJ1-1,TGTGCCAGTAGTAAAACGGACACCCTGAGGGAAGCTTTCTTT,CASSKTDTLREAFF
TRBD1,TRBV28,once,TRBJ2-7,TGTGCCAGCAGGGACAGGGGCCTTCGGTACGAGCAGTACTTC,CASRDRGLRYEQYF
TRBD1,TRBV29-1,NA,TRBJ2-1,TGCACCGCGGGGCACAGGGGGTACAATGAGCAGTTCTTC,CTAGHRGYNEQFF
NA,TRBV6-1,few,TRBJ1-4,TGTGCCAGCAAGCCGGGACAAAGGGAAAAACTGTTTTTT,CASKPGQREKLFF
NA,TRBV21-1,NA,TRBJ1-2,TGTGCCAGCAGTTCAGGTAATGGCTACACCTTC,CASSSGNGYTF